These 27 T cell receptor beta chains came from one sample sequenced in a study of T cell repertoires in cytomegalovirus infection. Using its own MiXCR run on the reads, TCRdb lists one record per CDR3 protein. The sample records under 300,000 distinct CDR3 sequences, about 12% being singletons. The source material was PBMCs. These receptors all come from a human donor in good health (CMV status not recorded). Some clones in this sample may be carry-over from other donors' samples.

There are many counts of this clonotype. V usage is TRBV20-1 and J usage is TRBJ2-1, with 7 bases that match TRBD2. V dropped 7 bases and J dropped 0; count of bases not matched to a gene: 6. This CDR3 contains 14 residues. CDR1 and CDR2 from the germline V gene are DFQATT and SNEGSKA (reference sequence). This chain's CDR3 is CSGGGESSYNEQFF. The CDR3, as DNA: TGCAGTGGGGGAGGGGAGAGCTCCTACAATGAGCAGTTCTTC.

J is TRBJ1-2 and V is TRBV19, with D unresolved. Germline V gene data show CDR1 as LNHDA and CDR2 as SQIVND (reference sequence). CDR3 length: 15 amino acids. Between the trimmed V and J ends, which lost 0 bases and 2 bases, there was a span of 10 bases. CDR3 sequence reads: CASSIETQANYGYTF. The DNA of the CDR3 is TGTGCCAGTAGTATAGAAACCCAGGCCAACTATGGCTACACCTTC.

This clonotype was counted ten times or more. The chain combines TRBV5-4 with TRBJ2-1, with D possibly matching TRBD2 (6 bases). V was pared by 2 bases and J by 1 base, with 10 bases between. The CDR3 contains 15 residues. The germline V gene has CDR1 SGHNT and CDR2 YYREEE (reference sequence). CDR3 loop: CASSLDSGSYNEQFF. The CDR3 DNA reads as TGTGCCAGCAGCTTAGACAGCGGGTCCTACAATGAGCAGTTCTTC.

The table lists this clonotype with many counts. One junction end does not reproduce the germline sequence, and a read error may be involved. CDR3 sequence (DNA): TGTGCCAGCAGTTTAGCAGTGCTCTCCTCTGGAAACACCATATATTTT. It yields the protein CASSLAVLSSGNTIYF. The chain is built from TRBV7-2 and TRBJ1-3; D unclear. Germline values: CDR1 SGHTA, CDR2 FQGNSA. This CDR3 region has 16 residues. Variable domain in full (rest from reference TRBV7-2 and TRBJ1-3): GAGVSQSPSNKVTEKGKDVELRCDPISGHTALYWYRQSLGQGLEFLIYFQGNSAPDKSGLPSDRFSAERTGGSVSTLTIQRTQQEDSAVYLCASSLAVLSSGNTIYFGEGSWLTVV.

This clonotype was counted many times. The chain joins TRBV7-2 to TRBJ2-5; D is ambiguous. CDR3 length: 13 residues. V gave up 2 bases and J gave up 0 bases, with 4 bases separating them. CDR1 is SGHTA and CDR2 is FQGNSA in the germline V gene. The CDR3 sequence: CASSLTYQETQYF. As DNA, the CDR3 is TGTGCCAGCAGCTTAACATACCAAGAGACCCAGTACTTC.

To note about this clonotype: A read error may produce the germline difference seen at one junction end. The CDR3 DNA follows: TGTGCCAGCAGCTTATCATCTCCGACCGTGGAGCTGTTGTTT. The encoded protein is CASSLSSPTVELLF. The chain couples TRBV7-6 to TRBJ2-2; no clear D gene. Germline V CDR1 and CDR2: SGHVS, FNYEAQ. The CDR3 consists of 14 residues.

This chain connects TRBV6-5 to TRBJ2-3; TRBD1 agrees at 7 bases. Germline CDR1 and CDR2: MNHEY and SVGAGI. Germline trimming cut 6 bases from V and 11 bases from J; bases unmatched to any gene: 8. CDR3 length: 12 amino acids. In DNA form, the CDR3 reads TGTGCCAGCAGCCGACAGGGCGGATGGCAGTATTTT. Encoded protein: CASSRQGGWQYF.

CDR3 amino acids: CASSYGVRGVKPQHF. CDR3 DNA sequence: TGTGCCAGCAGTTACGGGGTGCGTGGGGTCAAACCCCAGCATTTT. This sequence joins TRBV6-6 and TRBJ1-5, with D uncertain. Trimming stripped 2 bases from V and 10 bases from J, with 18 bases between. The CDR3 has 15 residues. Germline loops: CDR1 MNHNY, CDR2 SVGAGI (reference sequence).

Only a few counts were recorded for this clonotype. This chain links TRBV4-3 with TRBJ1-1, with D unresolved. CDR1 is LGHNA and CDR2 is YSLEER in the germline V gene. This CDR3 contains 13 residues. Between the trimmed V and J ends, which lost 0 bases and 11 bases, there was a span of 13 bases. The CDR3 here is CASSQEGIGRAFF. CDR3 bases: TGCGCCAGCAGCCAAGAGGGTATAGGGAGGGCTTTCTTT.

This clonotype came up many times. The chain has TRBV6-1 and TRBJ2-7, with D maybe TRBD1 (6 bases). Germline values: CDR1 MNHNS, CDR2 SASEGT. The CDR3 sequence is 14 residues long. Trimming removed 5 bases from V and 4 bases from J, with 15 bases in between. This CDR3 is CASSRAGVRYEQYF. CDR3 bases: TGTGCCAGCAGTCGGGCAGGGGTCAGATACGAGCAGTACTTC.

Only one count was recorded for this clonotype. The CDR3 DNA reads TGTGCCAGCAGCTCACTCGGGGCAGGGGGGATGAACACTGAAGCTTTCTTT. Its translation is CASSSLGAGGMNTEAFF. This chain uses TRBV7-9 with TRBJ1-1; 7 bases fit TRBD1. Germline trimming cut 4 bases from V and 0 bases from J; bases unmatched to any gene: 11. Germline CDR1 SEHNR, CDR2 FQNEAQ (reference sequence). The CDR3 is 17 amino acids. The variable domain in full, with the rest retrieved from reference TRBV7-9 and TRBJ1-1, is DTGVSQNPRHKITKRGQNVTFRCDPISEHNRLYWYRQTLGQGPEFLTYFQNEAQLEKSRLLSDRFSAERPKGSFSTLEIQRTEQGDSAMYLCASSSLGAGGMNTEAFFGQGTRLTVV.

The chain has TRBV28 and TRBJ2-1; the D gene is possibly TRBD2 (6 bases). V was shortened by 3 bases and J by 5 bases, with 11 bases between the two germline ends. Germline CDR1 MDHEN, CDR2 SYDVKM. This CDR3 is built from 14 residues. The CDR3 sequence is CASSLGGINNEQFF. The CDR3 bases are TGTGCCAGCAGTTTGGGCGGGATTAACAATGAGCAGTTCTTC.

This clonotype came up many times. V usage is TRBV12-3 or TRBV12-4 and J usage is TRBJ2-7; D is unresolved. Trimming shortened V by 4 bases and J by 3 bases, and 13 bases separated the two germline ends. CDR3 length: 14 amino acids. This CDR3 is CASSYGAVIYEQYF. In nucleotides, the CDR3 is TGTGCCAGCAGTTATGGCGCCGTTATCTACGAGCAGTACTTC.

This clonotype was counted between two and nine times. The V call is TRBV28, the J call TRBJ1-5; no reliable D call. Trimming shortened V by 2 bases and J by 4 bases, and 12 bases separated the two germline ends. There are 15 residues in the CDR3. CDR1 is MDHEN and CDR2 is SYDVKM in the germline V gene. CDR3 sequence reads: CASSLPGGLNQPQHF. CDR3 bases: TGTGCCAGCAGTTTACCCGGTGGGTTGAATCAGCCCCAGCATTTT.

The chain joins TRBV4-1 to TRBJ1-1, with a weak D call TRBD1 (6 bases). Germline lookup yields CDR1 MGHRA and CDR2 YSYEKL. CDR3 length equals 13 residues. The V end was cut by 2 bases, the J end by 5 bases, with 9 bases between. The CDR3 is CASSQLGATEAFF. In DNA form, the CDR3 reads TGCGCCAGCAGCCAATTGGGGGCTACTGAAGCTTTCTTT.

There are a few counts of this clonotype. J is TRBJ1-2 and V is TRBV28; D gene unclear. Trimming took 7 bases from V and 3 from J, leaving 15 bases between them. CDR3 length: 14 residues. Per germline, CDR1 MDHEN and CDR2 SYDVKM. CDR3 DNA sequence: TGTGCCAGCACCCCTCTTACTTGGGACTATGGCTACACCTTC. This sequence encodes CASTPLTWDYGYTF.

This clonotype was seen ten or more times. V is TRBV6-1 and J is TRBJ2-7; TRBD1 matches 10 bases. The germline CDR1 and CDR2 sequences are MNHNS and SASEGT. The J segment lost 6 bases and the V segment lost 5 bases, leaving 10 bases of the junction unmatched. The CDR3 consists of 15 residues. CDR3: CASSNRDRGRGEQYF. The DNA of the CDR3 is TGTGCCAGCAGTAACCGGGACAGGGGCCGCGGCGAGCAGTACTTC.

This clonotype was found a few times. CDR3 coding DNA: TGCAGTGTCCCCGATCTCAAGGGGGAAAAACTGTTTTTT. The encoded protein is CSVPDLKGEKLFF. The chain recombines TRBV20-1 with TRBJ1-4, with D tentatively TRBD1 (5 bases). Germline CDR1 reads DFQATT; CDR2 reads SNEGSKA (reference sequence). Trimming pared 7 bases from V and 8 bases from J, leaving 17 bases between. CDR3 length equals 13 residues.

In this sample, this clonotype turned up many times. The gene calls are TRBV7-2 and TRBJ1-2; weak D call: TRBD1 (6 bases). V lost 5 bases and J lost 0, with 10 bases in between. The germline V gene encodes CDR1 SGHTA and CDR2 FQGNSA. The CDR3 runs to 14 residues. The CDR3 nucleotides are TGTGCCAGCAGCCGGGACACAGCTAACTATGGCTACACCTTC. As protein: CASSRDTANYGYTF. The variable domain in full, completed from reference TRBV7-2 and TRBJ1-2, reads GAGVSQSPSNKVTEKGKDVELRCDPISGHTALYWYRQSLGQGLEFLIYFQGNSAPDKSGLPSDRFSAERTGGSVSTLTIQRTQQEDSAVYLCASSRDTANYGYTFGSGTRLTVV.

There are many counts of this clonotype. The chain carries TRBV4-2 and TRBJ1-1; no reliable D call. CDR1 and CDR2 from the germline V gene are LGHNA and YNFKEQ. The CDR3 consists of 13 residues. The ends were cut back, 6 bases at V and 4 bases at J, with 12 bases in the middle. The DNA for the CDR3 is TGTGCCAGCAGTCTGGCAGGTAGCACTGAAGCTTTCTTT. Amino acids: CASSLAGSTEAFF.

This clonotype was picked up many times. The chain joins TRBV7-2 to TRBJ2-3; 7 positions agree with TRBD2. CDR1 is SGHTA and CDR2 is FQGNSA in the germline V gene. The CDR3 runs to 15 residues. J gave up 3 bases and V 2 bases, and 5 bases lay outside the gene matches. The CDR3 sequence: CASSLQAGLTDTQYF. CDR3 coding DNA: TGTGCCAGCAGCTTACAAGCGGGGTTAACAGATACGCAGTATTTT.

This chain joins TRBV19 and TRBJ1-2, with D tentatively TRBD1 (5 bases). V lost 4 bases and J lost 8, with 11 bases in between. Germline CDR1 and CDR2: LNHDA and SQIVND (reference sequence). CDR3 length equals 12 residues. For the CDR3, the DNA is TGTGCCAGTAGTACTGGAGAGGGGGGCTACACCTTC. Protein product: CASSTGEGGYTF.

This clonotype showed up just a few times. V usage is TRBV6-2 or TRBV6-3 and J usage is TRBJ1-5, with D maybe TRBD1 (5 bases). CDR3 length: 16 residues. V was cut by 8 bases and J by 6 bases, with 23 bases left in between. Germline V gives CDR1 MNHEY, CDR2 SVGEGT. The CDR3 region is CASGPPSRGRGQPQHF. The CDR3 nucleotides read TGTGCCAGCGGCCCACCGTCAAGGGGTAGGGGTCAGCCCCAGCATTTT.

This clonotype has ten or more counts. The junction shows a germline mismatch at one end, possibly a read error. The chain joins TRBV6-2 or TRBV6-3 to TRBJ2-5; D might be TRBD2 (5 bases). The CDR3 length is 15 residues. Germline V lookup: CDR1 MNHEY, CDR2 SVGEGT. This chain's CDR3 is CASSYSPGYQETQYF. In DNA form, the CDR3 reads TGTGCCAGCAGTTACTCGCCGGGATACCAGGAGACCCAGTACTTC.

This clonotype was picked up one time. The V gene is TRBV6-2 or TRBV6-3, the J gene TRBJ2-1; D unclear. This CDR3 region has 13 residues. Germline V gene data show CDR1 as MNHEY and CDR2 as SVGEGT. The ends were cut back, 6 bases at V and 10 bases at J, with 16 bases in the middle. The CDR3 here is CASSPTGRREQFF. The CDR3 coding sequence is TGTGCCAGCAGCCCTACTGGCCGACGGGAGCAGTTCTTC.

This clonotype was found many times. The V call is TRBV7-2, the J call TRBJ2-7; possibly TRBD1 for D (6 bases). CDR3 length: 15 residues. CDR1 is SGHTA, CDR2 FQGNSA, per germline. The V end was cut by 0 bases, the J end by 0 bases, with 9 bases between. CDR3 coding DNA: TGTGCCAGCAGCTTAGCGGGGGACAACTCCTACGAGCAGTACTTC. It translates to CASSLAGDNSYEQYF.

J is TRBJ2-5 and V is TRBV20-1, with TRBD1 matching 9 bases. The V and J ends lost 3 bases and 3 bases, in that order; junction bases with no gene match: 5. The CDR3 length is 14 residues. Germline CDR1 reads DFQATT; CDR2 reads SNEGSKA (reference sequence). The CDR3 DNA reads TGCAGTGCTAGCTCCTGGACAGGGGAAGAGACCCAGTACTTC. It specifies CSASSWTGEETQYF.